Listed here are 28 T cell receptor beta chains from one sample, sequenced in a study of early T cells in non-severe SARS-CoV-2 infection. In TCRdb, the 5' RACE reads were re-called with MiXCR into one record per CDR3 protein. The sample holds approximately 70,000 distinct CDR3 sequences, approximately 10% seen once. This specimen consisted of whole blood, obtained at baseline. The receptor set was obtained from an adult who was a healthcare worker with PCR-confirmed SARS-CoV-2 infection or an uninfected control (not recorded which).

Many counts were recorded for this clonotype. This chain joins TRBV28 and TRBJ2-7; 9 bases match TRBD1. Germline values: CDR1 MDHEN, CDR2 SYDVKM. The length of the CDR3 is 15 residues. J was trimmed by 3 bases and V by 2 bases; bases with no gene match: 5. The CDR3 reads CASSLAGTGNYEQYF. DNA for the CDR3: TGTGCCAGCAGTTTAGCCGGGACAGGGAACTACGAGCAGTACTTC.

Of note for this clonotype: As the CDR3 is not closed by the conserved phenylalanine or tryptophan, this likely results from a read error. The chain couples TRBV5-4 to TRBJ2-3; 16 bases are shared with TRBD2. V lost 5 bases to trimming and J lost 4 bases; unmatched junction nucleotides: 4. CDR3 length: 16 residues. Germline CDR1 SGHNT, CDR2 YYREEE (reference sequence). The CDR3 DNA follows: TGTGCCAGCAGGGCCGGGACTAGCGGGGGGGCAGATACGCAGTATTCT. Amino acid sequence: CASRAGTSGGADTQYS.

This clonotype was seen repeatedly, ten times or more. The V call is TRBV10-3, the J call TRBJ2-7; no clear D gene. CDR3 size: 13 residues. Deletions cut 3 bases from V and 1 base from J, with 7 bases between. Germline loops: CDR1 ENHRY, CDR2 SYGVKD. CDR3 sequence (DNA): TGTGCCATCAGTGACCCGATTTCCTACGAGCAGTACTTC. This sequence encodes CAISDPISYEQYF.

This clonotype appeared a few times. This rearrangement joins TRBV5-1 to TRBJ2-7, with TRBD2 matching over 12 bases. Germline V gene lookup returns CDR1 SGHRS and CDR2 YFSETQ. Trimming at V came to 2 bases and at J to 5 bases, leaving 2 bases not matched to a gene. The CDR3 has 14 residues. The CDR3 reads CASSFTSGRNEQYF. The DNA for the CDR3 is TGCGCCAGCAGCTTCACTAGCGGGAGGAACGAGCAGTACTTC. The entire variable domain, with the rest obtained from reference TRBV5-1 and TRBJ2-7, is as follows: KAGVTQTPRYLIKTRGQQVTLSCSPISGHRSVSWYQQTPGQGLQFLFEYFSETQRNKGNFPGRFSGRQFSNSRSEMNVSTLELGDSALYLCASSFTSGRNEQYFGPGTRLTVT.

The sample holds many counts of this clonotype. J is TRBJ2-3 and V is TRBV19, with D perhaps matching TRBD2 (5 bases). V was pared by 3 bases and J by 3 bases, with 10 bases between. The germline CDR1 and CDR2 sequences are LNHDA and SQIVND (reference sequence). CDR3 length: 14 amino acids. The DNA of the CDR3 is TGTGCCAGTAGTATTGGAGGAATAACAGATACGCAGTATTTT. It translates to CASSIGGITDTQYF.

J is TRBJ2-3 and V is TRBV7-6; a possible D gene is TRBD2 (6 bases). CDR1 and CDR2 (germline): SGHVS, FNYEAQ. The CDR3 consists of 16 residues. V was shortened by 1 base and J by 5 bases, with 16 bases between the two germline ends. CDR3 loop: CASSLEARFGGDTQYF. The CDR3 DNA follows: TGTGCCAGCAGCTTAGAGGCGAGATTCGGGGGAGATACGCAGTATTTT.

This clonotype was seen many times. J is TRBJ1-5 and V is TRBV7-2, with a tentative D call TRBD1 (5 bases). V was clipped by 4 bases and J by 0 bases, with 10 bases between them. CDR1 and CDR2 from the germline V gene are SGHTA and FQGNSA. There are 15 residues in the CDR3. The CDR3 bases are TGTGCCAGCAGCTCTTGGGGGTATAGCAATCAGCCCCAGCATTTT. This sequence encodes CASSSWGYSNQPQHF. The full variable domain, in which reference TRBV7-2 and TRBJ1-5 provide the parts outside the CDR3, is GAGVSQSPSNKVTEKGKDVELRCDPISGHTALYWYRQSLGQGLEFLIYFQGNSAPDKSGLPSDRFSAERTGGSVSTLTIQRTQQEDSAVYLCASSSWGYSNQPQHFGDGTRLSIL.

CDR3 sequence (DNA): TGTGCCAGCAGCTCCTTCGAGACCCAGTACTTC. As protein: CASSSFETQYF. The rearrangement links TRBV7-9 to TRBJ2-5, with D unresolved. CDR3 length: 11 residues. Germline CDR1 and CDR2: SEHNR and FQNEAQ (reference sequence). Trimming removed 4 bases from V and 5 bases from J, with 5 bases in between. Full variable domain (outside the CDR3, taken from reference TRBV7-9 and TRBJ2-5): DTGVSQNPRHKITKRGQNVTFRCDPISEHNRLYWYRQTLGQGPEFLTYFQNEAQLEKSRLLSDRFSAERPKGSFSTLEIQRTEQGDSAMYLCASSSFETQYFGPGTRLLVL.

In the case of this clonotype: A much bigger clone sits one base away, suggesting this may be a read error. The chain has TRBV6-1 and TRBJ2-7, with a weak D call TRBD1 (5 bases). The CDR3 consists of 16 residues. Germline V gene lookup returns CDR1 MNHNS and CDR2 SASEGT. CDR3 in DNA: TGTGTCAGCAGTGAAAGGGGTCGGCTTGGATCCTACGAGCAGTACTTC. Protein sequence: CVSSERGRLGSYEQYF.

The chain has TRBV11-2 and TRBJ2-5; D might be TRBD2 (6 bases). The V gene's germline CDR1 is SGHAT and CDR2 FQNNGV. The CDR3 has 15 amino acids. The ends were cut back, 5 bases at V and 5 bases at J, with 18 bases in the middle. CDR3 amino acids: CASSPLGGPGETQYF. DNA of the CDR3: TGTGCCAGCAGCCCCCTGGGAGGCCCAGGGGAGACCCAGTACTTC.

This clonotype was recorded many times. J is TRBJ2-5 and V is TRBV10-2; 10 bases match TRBD2. This CDR3 has 14 amino acids. The junction had 6 bases not matched to a gene; V was cut back by 5 bases and J by 6 bases. Germline CDR1 and CDR2: WSHSY and SAAADI. The CDR3 sequence: CASSLAGGGQTQYF. DNA of the CDR3: TGCGCCAGCAGTTTAGCGGGGGGCGGACAGACCCAGTACTTC.

This chain uses TRBV7-2 with TRBJ2-1, with 13 bases fitting TRBD2. Germline CDR1 reads SGHTA; CDR2 reads FQGNSA. V shed 6 bases and J 8 bases; nucleotides not matched to a gene: 7. This CDR3 has 15 residues. CDR3 residues: CASSLQLAGGDEQFF. The DNA of the CDR3 is TGTGCCAGCAGTTTACAACTAGCGGGAGGGGATGAGCAGTTCTTC. The full variable domain, rest sourced from reference TRBV7-2 and TRBJ2-1, is GAGVSQSPSNKVTEKGKDVELRCDPISGHTALYWYRQSLGQGLEFLIYFQGNSAPDKSGLPSDRFSAERTGGSVSTLTIQRTQQEDSAVYLCASSLQLAGGDEQFFGPGTRLTVL.

This chain connects TRBV11-2 to TRBJ2-3; D uncertain. Germline CDR1 reads SGHAT; CDR2 reads FQNNGV. V was clipped by 5 bases and J by 5 bases, with 20 bases between them. This CDR3 is built from 16 residues. The CDR3 region is CASSLLAAFFQDTQYF. The CDR3 DNA sequence: TGTGCCAGCAGCCTACTTGCCGCTTTTTTTCAAGATACGCAGTATTTT.

This clonotype appeared a few times. V usage is TRBV27 and J usage is TRBJ1-1; TRBD1 matches 7 bases. The CDR3 is 14 residues long. The V gene's germline CDR1 is MNHEY and CDR2 SMNVEV (reference sequence). V shed 4 bases, J shed 5 bases, and the junction held 7 bases outside the gene matches. The CDR3 region has the DNA TGTGCCAGCAGTTCACAGGGGAAAAAAACTGAAGCTTTCTTT. Residues: CASSSQGKKTEAFF.

This clonotype appeared many times. The rearrangement links TRBV18 to TRBJ2-2, with D possibly matching TRBD2 (5 bases). V was pared by 6 bases and J by 7 bases, with 18 bases between. The V gene's germline CDR1 is KGHSH and CDR2 LQKENI. The CDR3 sequence is 15 residues long. In DNA form, the CDR3 reads TGTGCCAGCTCGACGACAACGGGGATGGGCGGGGAGCTGTTTTTT. This sequence encodes CASSTTTGMGGELFF. Based on the CDR3 plus reference TRBV18 and TRBJ2-2, the full variable domain is NAGVMQNPRHLVRRRGQEARLRCSPMKGHSHVYWYRQLPEEGLKFMVYLQKENIIDESGMPKERFSAEFPKEGPSILRIQQVVRGDSAAYFCASSTTTGMGGELFFGEGSRLTVL.

V is TRBV4-2 and J is TRBJ2-1; possibly TRBD2 for D (5 bases). CDR1 and CDR2 from the germline V gene are LGHNA and YNFKEQ. Trimming pared 4 bases from V and 10 bases from J, leaving 8 bases between. The CDR3 has 11 amino acids. The CDR3 region has the DNA TGTGCCAGCAGCCGCGAGGGCGAGCAGTTCTTC. Residues: CASSREGEQFF.

This clonotype came up many times. V gene TRBV11-2 combines with J gene TRBJ2-3, with no clear D. The CDR3 spans 16 residues. V was trimmed by 3 bases and J by 2 bases, leaving 15 bases between them. Germline V gene lookup returns CDR1 SGHAT and CDR2 FQNNGV. Here the CDR3 reads CASSFAPHSPTDTQYF. CDR3 nucleotide sequence: TGTGCCAGCAGCTTCGCGCCTCACAGCCCCACAGATACGCAGTATTTT.

With respect to this clonotype: The junction shows a germline mismatch at one end, possibly a read error. The chain employs TRBV10-3 and TRBJ2-7; TRBD1 matches 10 bases. The CDR3 runs 15 residues. The germline V gene has CDR1 ENHRY and CDR2 SYGVKD. The CDR3 reads CAISDSWDRGDEQYF. In nucleotides, the CDR3 is TGTGCCATCAGTGATTCCTGGGACAGGGGCGACGAGCAGTACTTT.

The chain recombines TRBV6-5 with TRBJ2-7; D is possibly TRBD1 (6 bases). In germline, CDR1 is MNHEY, CDR2 SVGAGI. CDR3 length equals 14 residues. Trimming left V 6 bases short and J 0 bases short, with 12 bases between. CDR3 bases: TGTGCCAGCAGCCTCGACAGGAGCTCCTACGAGCAGTACTTC. Protein product: CASSLDRSSYEQYF.

This clonotype occurred a few times. The V gene is TRBV3-1, the J gene TRBJ1-6, with 9 bases that match TRBD1. CDR3 length equals 14 residues. CDR1 is LGHDT, CDR2 YNNKEL, per germline (reference sequence). The J segment lost 7 bases and the V segment lost 5 bases, leaving 3 bases of the junction unmatched. The chain's CDR3 is CASSTTGGNSPLHF. The CDR3 DNA follows: TGTGCCAGCAGCACAACAGGGGGCAATTCACCCCTCCACTTT.

This clonotype was observed a handful of times. This rearrangement joins TRBV11-1 to TRBJ2-5, with a tentative D call TRBD1 (7 bases). Germline values: CDR1 SGHAT, CDR2 FQDESV (reference sequence). Trimming removed 4 bases from V and 4 bases from J, with 13 bases in between. The CDR3 is 14 residues long. The CDR3 sequence: CASSYRQGGETQYF. The CDR3 coding sequence is TGTGCCAGCAGCTACCGACAGGGAGGAGAGACCCAGTACTTC.

This clonotype was detected a few times. The V call is TRBV5-1, the J call TRBJ1-6; the D gene is possibly TRBD1 (5 bases). The germline V gene encodes CDR1 SGHRS and CDR2 YFSETQ. The CDR3 length is 15 residues. Trimming took 4 bases from V and 8 from J, leaving 16 bases between them. The chain's CDR3 is CASSRGLPGDSPLHF. CDR3 bases: TGCGCCAGCAGCAGGGGACTGCCGGGGGATTCACCCCTCCACTTT.

This clonotype has more than one count but fewer than ten. The chain is built from TRBV11-1 and TRBJ2-4; 9 bases agree with TRBD1. Germline V gene lookup returns CDR1 SGHAT and CDR2 FQDESV (reference sequence). The CDR3 extends over 17 amino acids. J gave up 2 bases and V 2 bases, and 7 bases lay outside the gene matches. CDR3 sequence: CASSLPRQGGTKNIQYF. The CDR3 coding sequence is TGTGCCAGCAGCTTACCCCGACAGGGGGGTACCAAAAACATTCAGTACTTC.

The rearrangement joins TRBV7-8 to TRBJ2-1; TRBD2 matches 16 bases. In germline, CDR1 is SGHVS, CDR2 FQNEAQ. The CDR3 totals 20 residues. V lost 3 bases, J lost 0 bases, and 8 bases stayed unmatched. The DNA for the CDR3 is TGTGCCAGCAGCTTCGGGACCGGGACTAGCGGGAGGGCCTCCTACAATGAGCAGTTCTTC. The encoded protein is CASSFGTGTSGRASYNEQFF.

This clonotype has just a few counts. The chain recombines TRBV4-1 with TRBJ1-1; D might be TRBD1 (6 bases). The CDR3 extends over 16 amino acids. Germline V gene sequence: CDR1 MGHRA, CDR2 YSYEKL. With 1 base removed from V and 0 bases from J, the gap between germline ends came to 12 bases. CDR3 DNA: TGCGCCAGCAGCCAAGGACAGGACGGGGTGAACACTGAAGCTTTCTTT. This codes for CASSQGQDGVNTEAFF.

This clonotype was detected a few times. The genes are TRBV29-1 and TRBJ2-5; no firm D call. V was pared by 4 bases and J by 2 bases, with 17 bases between. The CDR3 totals 15 residues. In germline, CDR1 is SQVTM, CDR2 ANQGSEA. CDR3 in DNA: TGCAGCGTTGTCCCTTGGACGTCCATGCAAGAGACCCAGTACTTC. It translates to CSVVPWTSMQETQYF.

This clonotype was seen many times. This chain joins TRBV27 and TRBJ2-2; D is unresolved. The V end was cut by 3 bases, the J end by 4 bases, with 15 bases between. Germline CDR1 MNHEY, CDR2 SMNVEV (reference sequence). This CDR3 has 16 residues. CDR3 loop: CASSFSRVAGTGELFF. CDR3 nucleotide sequence: TGTGCCAGCAGTTTTAGTAGGGTGGCCGGCACCGGGGAGCTGTTTTTT.

The table lists this clonotype with many counts. This chain connects TRBV10-2 to TRBJ2-1; 12 bases fit TRBD2. In germline, CDR1 is WSHSY, CDR2 SAAADI. This CDR3 contains 17 residues. Losses at the gene ends were 4 bases for V and 4 bases for J; bases not matched to a gene: 8. For the CDR3, the DNA is TGCGCCAGCAGTGTTCTAGCGGGAGGGGTATCTTACAATGAGCAGTTCTTC. Residues: CASSVLAGGVSYNEQFF.